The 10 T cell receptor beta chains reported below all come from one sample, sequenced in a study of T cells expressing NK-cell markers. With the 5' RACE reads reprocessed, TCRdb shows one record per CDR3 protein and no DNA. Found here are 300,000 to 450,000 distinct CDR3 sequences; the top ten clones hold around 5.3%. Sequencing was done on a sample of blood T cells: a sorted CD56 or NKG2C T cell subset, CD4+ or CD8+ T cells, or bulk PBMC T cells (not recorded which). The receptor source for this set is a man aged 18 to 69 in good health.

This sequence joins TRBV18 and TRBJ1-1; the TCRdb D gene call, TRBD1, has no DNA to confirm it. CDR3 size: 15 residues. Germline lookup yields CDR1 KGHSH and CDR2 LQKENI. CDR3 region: CASSPSSLPGAEAFF.

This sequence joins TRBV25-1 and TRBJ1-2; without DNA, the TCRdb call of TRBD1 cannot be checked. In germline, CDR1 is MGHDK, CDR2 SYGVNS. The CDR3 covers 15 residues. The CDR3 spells CASSDPGQGNYGYTF.

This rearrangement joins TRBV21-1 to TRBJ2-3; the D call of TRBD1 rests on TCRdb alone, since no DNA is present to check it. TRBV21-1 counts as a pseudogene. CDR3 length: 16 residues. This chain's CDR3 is CASSDLRPKLTDTQYF.

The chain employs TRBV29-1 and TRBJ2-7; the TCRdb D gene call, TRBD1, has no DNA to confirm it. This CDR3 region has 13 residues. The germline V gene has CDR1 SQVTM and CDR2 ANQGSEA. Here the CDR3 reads CSVGQQPSYEQYF.

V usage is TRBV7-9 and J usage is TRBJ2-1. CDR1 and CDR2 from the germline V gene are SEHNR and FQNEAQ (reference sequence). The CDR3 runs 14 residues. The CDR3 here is CASSLGANYNEQFF.

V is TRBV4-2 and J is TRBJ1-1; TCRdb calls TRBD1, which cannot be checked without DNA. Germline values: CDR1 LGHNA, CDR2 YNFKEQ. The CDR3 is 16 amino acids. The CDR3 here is CASSQEDRGAGTEAFF.

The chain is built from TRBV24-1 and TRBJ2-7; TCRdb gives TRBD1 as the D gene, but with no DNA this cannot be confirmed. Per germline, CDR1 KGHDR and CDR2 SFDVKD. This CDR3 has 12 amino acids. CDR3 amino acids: CATAQGAYEQYF.

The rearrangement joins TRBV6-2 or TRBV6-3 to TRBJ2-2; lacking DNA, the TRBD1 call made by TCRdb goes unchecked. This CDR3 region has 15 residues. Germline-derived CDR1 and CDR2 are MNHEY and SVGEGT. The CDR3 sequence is CASSYGGTNSRELFF.

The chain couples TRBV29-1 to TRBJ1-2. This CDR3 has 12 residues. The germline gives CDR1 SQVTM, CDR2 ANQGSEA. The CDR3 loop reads CSVALGNYGYTF.

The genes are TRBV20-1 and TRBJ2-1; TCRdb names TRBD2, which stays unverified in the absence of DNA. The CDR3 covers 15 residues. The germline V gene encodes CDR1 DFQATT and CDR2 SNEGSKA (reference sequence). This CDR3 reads CSARRGLAGYNEQFF.